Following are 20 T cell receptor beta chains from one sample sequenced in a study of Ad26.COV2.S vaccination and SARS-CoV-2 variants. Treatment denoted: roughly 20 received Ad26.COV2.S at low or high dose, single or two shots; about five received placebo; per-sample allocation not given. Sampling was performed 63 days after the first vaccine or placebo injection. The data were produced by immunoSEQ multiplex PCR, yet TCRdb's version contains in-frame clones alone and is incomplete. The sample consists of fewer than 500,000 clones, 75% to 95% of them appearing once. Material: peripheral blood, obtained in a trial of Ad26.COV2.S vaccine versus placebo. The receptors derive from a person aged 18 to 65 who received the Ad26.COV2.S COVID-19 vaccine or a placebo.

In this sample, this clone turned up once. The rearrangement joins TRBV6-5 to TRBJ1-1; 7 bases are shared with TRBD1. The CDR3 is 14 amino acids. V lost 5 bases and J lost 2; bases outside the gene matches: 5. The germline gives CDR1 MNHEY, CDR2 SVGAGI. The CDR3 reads CASSLTGQNTEAFF. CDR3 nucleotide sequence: TGTGCCAGCAGTCTGACAGGGCAAAACACTGAAGCTTTCTTT.

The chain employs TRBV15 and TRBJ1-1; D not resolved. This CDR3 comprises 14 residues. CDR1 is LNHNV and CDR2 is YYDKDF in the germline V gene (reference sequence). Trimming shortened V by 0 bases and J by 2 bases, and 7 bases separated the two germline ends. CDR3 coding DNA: TGTGCCACCAGCAGAGAGCAGGTCAACACTGAAGCTTTCTTT. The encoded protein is CATSREQVNTEAFF.

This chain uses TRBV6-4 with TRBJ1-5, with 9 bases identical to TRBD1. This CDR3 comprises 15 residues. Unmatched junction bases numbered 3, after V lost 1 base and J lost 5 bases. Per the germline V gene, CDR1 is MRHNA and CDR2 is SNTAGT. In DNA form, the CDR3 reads TGTGCCAGCAGTGACTGGGACAGGGTCCATCAGCCCCAGCATTTT. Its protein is CASSDWDRVHQPQHF.

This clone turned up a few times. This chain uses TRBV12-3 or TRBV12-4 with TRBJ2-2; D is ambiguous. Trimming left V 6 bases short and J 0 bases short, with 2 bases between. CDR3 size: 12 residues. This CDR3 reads CASSTNTGELFF. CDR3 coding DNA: TGTGCCAGCAGCACGAACACCGGGGAGCTGTTTTTT.

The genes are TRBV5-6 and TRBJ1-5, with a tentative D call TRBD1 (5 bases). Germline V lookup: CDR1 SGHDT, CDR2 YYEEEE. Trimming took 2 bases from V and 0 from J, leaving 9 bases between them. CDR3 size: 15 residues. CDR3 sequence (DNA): TGTGCCAGCAGCTTAGGGGCCTATAGCAATCAGCCCCAGCATTTT. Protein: CASSLGAYSNQPQHF.

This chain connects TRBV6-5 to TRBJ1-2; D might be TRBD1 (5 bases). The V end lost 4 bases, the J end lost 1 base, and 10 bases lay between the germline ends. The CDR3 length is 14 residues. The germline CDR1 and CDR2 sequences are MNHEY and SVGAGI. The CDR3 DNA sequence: TGTGCCAGCAGTTGGAACAGGTTTAACTATGGCTACACCTTC. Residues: CASSWNRFNYGYTF.

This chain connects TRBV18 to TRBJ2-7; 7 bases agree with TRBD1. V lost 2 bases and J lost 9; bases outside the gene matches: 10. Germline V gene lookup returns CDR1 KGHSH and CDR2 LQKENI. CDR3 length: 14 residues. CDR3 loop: CASSPEGAGYVQYF. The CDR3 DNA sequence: TGTGCCAGCTCACCAGAGGGGGCCGGGTATGTGCAGTACTTC.

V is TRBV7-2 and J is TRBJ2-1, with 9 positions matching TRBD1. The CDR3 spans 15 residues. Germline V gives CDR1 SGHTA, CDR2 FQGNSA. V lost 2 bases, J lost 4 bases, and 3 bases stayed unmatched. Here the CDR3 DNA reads TGTGCCAGCAGCTTATCCGGACAGGGGTACAATGAGCAGTTCTTC. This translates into CASSLSGQGYNEQFF.

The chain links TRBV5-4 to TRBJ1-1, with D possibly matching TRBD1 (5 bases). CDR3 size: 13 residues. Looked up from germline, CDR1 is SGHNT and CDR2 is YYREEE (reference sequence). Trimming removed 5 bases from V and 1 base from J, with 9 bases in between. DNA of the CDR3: TGTGCCAGCAGTAGACAGAGGAACACTGAAGCTTTCTTT. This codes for CASSRQRNTEAFF.

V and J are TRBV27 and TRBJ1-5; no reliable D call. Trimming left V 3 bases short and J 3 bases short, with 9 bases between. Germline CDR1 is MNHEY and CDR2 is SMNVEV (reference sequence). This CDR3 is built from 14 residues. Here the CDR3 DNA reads TGTGCCAGCAGTTTTAATGGACTCAATCAGCCCCAGCATTTT. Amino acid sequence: CASSFNGLNQPQHF.

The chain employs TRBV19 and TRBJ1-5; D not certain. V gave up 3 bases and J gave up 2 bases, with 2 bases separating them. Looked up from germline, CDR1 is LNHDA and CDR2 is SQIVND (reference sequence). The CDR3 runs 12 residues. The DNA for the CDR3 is TGTGCCAGTAGTATCCGCAATCAGCCCCAGCATTTT. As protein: CASSIRNQPQHF.

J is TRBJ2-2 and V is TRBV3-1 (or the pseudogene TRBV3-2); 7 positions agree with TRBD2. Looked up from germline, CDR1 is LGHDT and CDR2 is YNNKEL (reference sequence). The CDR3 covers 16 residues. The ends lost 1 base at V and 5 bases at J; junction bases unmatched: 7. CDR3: CASSQGGGSVTGELFF. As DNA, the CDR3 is TGTGCCAGCAGCCAAGGGGGCGGGAGTGTAACCGGGGAGCTGTTTTTT.

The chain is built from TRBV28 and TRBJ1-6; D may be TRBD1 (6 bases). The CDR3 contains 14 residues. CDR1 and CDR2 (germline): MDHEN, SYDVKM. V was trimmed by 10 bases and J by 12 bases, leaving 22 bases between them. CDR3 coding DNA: TGTGCCACATTCCGACAGGACCACGGAGGACCCCTCCACTTT. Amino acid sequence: CATFRQDHGGPLHF.

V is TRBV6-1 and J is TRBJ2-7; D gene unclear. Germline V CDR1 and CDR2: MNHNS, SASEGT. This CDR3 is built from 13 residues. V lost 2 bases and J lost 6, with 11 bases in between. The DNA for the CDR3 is TGTGCCAGCAGTGAAATTAGGGCTTTCGAGCAGTACTTC. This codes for CASSEIRAFEQYF.

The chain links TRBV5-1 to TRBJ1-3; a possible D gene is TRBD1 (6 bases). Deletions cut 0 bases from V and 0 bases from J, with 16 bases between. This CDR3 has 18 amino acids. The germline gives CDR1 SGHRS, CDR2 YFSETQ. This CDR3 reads CASSLGSGRGFSGNTIYF. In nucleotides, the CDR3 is TGCGCCAGCAGCTTGGGATCGGGTAGGGGGTTCTCTGGAAACACCATATATTTT.

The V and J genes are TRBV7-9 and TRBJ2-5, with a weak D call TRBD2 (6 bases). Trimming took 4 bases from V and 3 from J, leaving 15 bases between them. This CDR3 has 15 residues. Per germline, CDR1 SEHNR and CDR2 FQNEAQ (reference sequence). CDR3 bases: TGTGCCAGCAGCTCGACTAGACAAGCCGAAGAGACCCAGTACTTC. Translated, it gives CASSSTRQAEETQYF. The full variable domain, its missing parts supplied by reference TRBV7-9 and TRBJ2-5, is DTGVSQNPRHKITKRGQNVTFRCDPISEHNRLYWYRQTLGQGPEFLTYFQNEAQLEKSRLLSDRFSAERPKGSFSTLEIQRTEQGDSAMYLCASSSTRQAEETQYFGPGTRLLVL.

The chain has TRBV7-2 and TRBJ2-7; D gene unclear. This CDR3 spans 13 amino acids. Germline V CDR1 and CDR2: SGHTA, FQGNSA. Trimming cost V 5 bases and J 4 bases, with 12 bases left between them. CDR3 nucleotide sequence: TGTGCCAGCAGCGCCTGGGATCGGTACGAGCAGTACTTC. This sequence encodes CASSAWDRYEQYF.

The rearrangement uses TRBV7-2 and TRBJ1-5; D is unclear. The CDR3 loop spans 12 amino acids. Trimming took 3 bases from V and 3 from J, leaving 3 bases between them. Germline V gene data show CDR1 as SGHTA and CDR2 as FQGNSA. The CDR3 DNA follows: TGTGCCAGCAGCTTTGACAATCAGCCCCAGCATTTT. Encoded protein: CASSFDNQPQHF. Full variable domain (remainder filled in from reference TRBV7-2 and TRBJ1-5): GAGVSQSPSNKVTEKGKDVELRCDPISGHTALYWYRQSLGQGLEFLIYFQGNSAPDKSGLPSDRFSAERTGGSVSTLTIQRTQQEDSAVYLCASSFDNQPQHFGDGTRLSIL.

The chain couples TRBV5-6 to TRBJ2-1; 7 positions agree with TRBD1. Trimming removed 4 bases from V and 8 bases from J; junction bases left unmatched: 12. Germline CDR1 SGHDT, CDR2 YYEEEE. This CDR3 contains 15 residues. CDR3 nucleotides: TGTGCCAGCAGCCCCGGACACGGACAGGCGGATGAGCAGTTCTTC. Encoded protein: CASSPGHGQADEQFF.

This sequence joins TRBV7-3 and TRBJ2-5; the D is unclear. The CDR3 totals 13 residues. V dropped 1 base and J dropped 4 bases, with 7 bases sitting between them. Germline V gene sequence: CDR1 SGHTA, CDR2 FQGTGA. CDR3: CASSLNGVETQYF. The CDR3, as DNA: TGTGCCAGCAGCTTAAATGGGGTAGAGACCCAGTACTTC.